The 16 T cell receptor beta chains below come from one sample, sequenced in a study of cytomegalovirus exposure and HLA in healthy donors. The protocol was immunoSEQ multiplex PCR, while the TCRdb copy is restricted to in-frame clones and leaves out a portion. Of some 68,000 clones listed, roughly 94% are singletons. Sequences were obtained from PBMCs. The receptors derive from a man younger than 35 in good health and CMV-seropositive.

This chain links TRBV7-2 with TRBJ1-5; unclear D gene. CDR3 length equals 13 residues. Germline assignment: CDR1 SGHTA and CDR2 FQGNSA. V lost 3 bases to trimming and J lost 1 base, with 4 bases between them. The CDR3 DNA sequence: TGTGCCAGCAGCTTTACAAGCAATCAGCCCCAGCATTTT. Translated, it gives CASSFTSNQPQHF.

This sequence joins TRBV19 and TRBJ1-6; perhaps TRBD1 as D (5 bases). Germline CDR1 reads LNHDA; CDR2 reads SQIVND (reference sequence). The CDR3 is 14 amino acids. Deletions cut 3 bases from V and 7 bases from J, with 10 bases between. The CDR3 DNA reads TGTGCCAGTAGTATTTCAGGGCTCAATTCACCCCTCCACTTT. Protein: CASSISGLNSPLHF.

The rearrangement uses TRBV6-5 and TRBJ2-3; 7 bases match TRBD2. Germline CDR1 reads MNHEY; CDR2 reads SVGAGI. The CDR3 runs to 13 residues. V lost 8 bases and J lost 2; bases outside the gene matches: 4. The CDR3 region has the DNA TGTGCCAGCTCGGGACTAAACACAGATACGCAGTATTTT. Amino acids: CASSGLNTDTQYF.

This chain connects TRBV5-8 to TRBJ1-5; tentative D call: TRBD1 (5 bases). Germline loops: CDR1 SGHTS, CDR2 YDEGEE. The CDR3 spans 17 residues. Deletions cut 4 bases from V and 9 bases from J, with 26 bases between. The CDR3 loop reads CASSRSKLPQGLSPQHF. CDR3 bases: TGTGCCAGCAGCCGCTCCAAATTACCCCAGGGACTCTCGCCCCAGCATTTT.

V usage is TRBV18 and J usage is TRBJ2-1, with D possibly matching TRBD2 (5 bases). CDR1 is KGHSH and CDR2 is LQKENI in the germline V gene. The length of the CDR3 is 14 residues. V dropped 3 bases and J dropped 7 bases, with 13 bases sitting between them. CDR3 amino acids: CASSPLAGVNEQFF. CDR3 nucleotides: TGTGCCAGCTCACCGCTGGCCGGGGTGAATGAGCAGTTCTTC.

The V and J genes are TRBV18 and TRBJ1-5, with 11 positions matching TRBD1. Germline assignment: CDR1 KGHSH and CDR2 LQKENI. Losses at the gene ends were 3 bases for V and 7 bases for J; bases not matched to a gene: 8. This CDR3 contains 16 residues. The CDR3 nucleotides are TGTGCCAGCTCACCGCCGGGGACAGGGGGTGAGCAGCCCCAGCATTTT. It encodes CASSPPGTGGEQPQHF.

This clone appeared once. The chain recombines TRBV6-5 with TRBJ2-1; 8 bases are shared with TRBD2. V lost 5 bases, J lost 9 bases, and 12 bases stayed unmatched. Germline CDR1 is MNHEY and CDR2 is SVGAGI. This CDR3 has 15 amino acids. CDR3 sequence: CASSTTGTSYFEQFF. CDR3 nucleotides: TGTGCCAGCAGTACAACCGGGACTAGTTATTTTGAGCAGTTCTTC.

The V gene is TRBV7-9, the J gene TRBJ1-1; D is possibly TRBD1 (5 bases). The CDR3 runs to 11 residues. Germline loops: CDR1 SEHNR, CDR2 FQNEAQ (reference sequence). V was trimmed by 7 bases and J by 6 bases, leaving 9 bases between them. CDR3 amino acids: CASNLGPEAFF. The DNA for the CDR3 is TGTGCCAGCAACCTGGGGCCTGAAGCTTTCTTT.

V is TRBV18 and J is TRBJ2-7; D perhaps matches TRBD1 (5 bases). This CDR3 spans 16 amino acids. Trimming cost V 4 bases and J 2 bases, with 18 bases left between them. Per germline, CDR1 KGHSH and CDR2 LQKENI. This CDR3 is CASSLLRQTLPYEQYF. CDR3 nucleotides: TGTGCCAGCTCACTCCTACGACAGACTCTCCCCTACGAGCAGTACTTC.

This clone was seen a single time. The V gene is TRBV6-6, the J gene TRBJ2-7, with 9 bases matching TRBD2. There are 14 residues in the CDR3. V dropped 6 bases and J dropped 0; count of bases not matched to a gene: 3. Germline loops: CDR1 MNHNY, CDR2 SVGAGI (reference sequence). CDR3 in amino acids: CASRTSGSSYEQYF. DNA of the CDR3: TGTGCCAGCAGGACTAGCGGCAGCTCCTACGAGCAGTACTTC.

The chain links TRBV7-9 to TRBJ2-1, with 13 bases matching TRBD2. The V segment lost 1 base and the J segment 0 bases; nucleotides outside the gene matches: 6. The CDR3 runs 19 residues. Per the germline V gene, CDR1 is SEHNR and CDR2 is FQNEAQ (reference sequence). CDR3 loop: CASSLGRTSGSDSYNEQFF. The CDR3 bases are TGTGCCAGCAGCTTAGGGAGGACTAGCGGGAGTGACTCCTACAATGAGCAGTTCTTC.

The rearrangement uses TRBV6-1 and TRBJ2-5, with 9 bases identical to TRBD2. V lost 1 base and J lost 3; bases outside the gene matches: 6. The V gene's germline CDR1 is MNHNS and CDR2 SASEGT. This CDR3 is 16 amino acids long. CDR3 coding DNA: TGTGCCAGCAGTGAAGAAGCGGGAGGAGGGAAAGAGACCCAGTACTTC. The encoded protein is CASSEEAGGGKETQYF.

The chain recombines TRBV4-2 with TRBJ2-3; 15 bases are a match to TRBD2. The germline V gene has CDR1 LGHNA and CDR2 YNFKEQ. Trimming removed 2 bases from V and 6 bases from J; junction bases left unmatched: 3. CDR3 length: 16 residues. The CDR3, as DNA: TGTGCCAGCAGCCAATCCGGGACTAGCGGGGGGGATACGCAGTATTTT. Encoded protein: CASSQSGTSGGDTQYF.

The chain employs TRBV28 and TRBJ2-1, with TRBD2 identical over 12 bases. Unmatched junction bases numbered 19, after V lost 4 bases and J lost 9 bases. Germline V gene sequence: CDR1 MDHEN, CDR2 SYDVKM. This CDR3 has 19 amino acids. The DNA for the CDR3 is TGTGCCAGCAGTTCACGACTAGCGGGAGTTCGAGGGGGGGAGGGTGAGCAGTTCTTC. It is translated as CASSSRLAGVRGGEGEQFF.

This rearrangement joins TRBV11-3 to TRBJ2-3, with 8 bases matching TRBD2. The length of the CDR3 is 13 residues. CDR1 is SGHNT and CDR2 is YENEEA in the germline V gene. V trimming: 6 bases; J trimming: 5 bases; junction bases outside the gene matches: 4. Written as DNA, the CDR3 is TGTGCCAGCAGTACTAGCGGCAAAGATACGCAGTATTTT. Translation gives CASSTSGKDTQYF. Full variable domain (remainder filled in from reference TRBV11-3 and TRBJ2-3): EAGVVQSPRYKIIEKKQPVAFWCNPISGHNTLYWYLQNLGQGPELLIRYENEEAVDDSQLPKDRFSAERLKGVDSTLKIQPAELGDSAVYLCASSTSGKDTQYFGPGTRLTVL.

The V and J genes are TRBV19 and TRBJ2-1; no clear D gene. V shed 0 bases and J shed 5 bases, with 11 bases lying between them. The CDR3 consists of 15 residues. Germline V gene lookup returns CDR1 LNHDA and CDR2 SQIVND (reference sequence). CDR3 loop: CASSIDPSINNEQFF. The CDR3 nucleotides are TGTGCCAGTAGTATAGACCCCTCTATAAACAATGAGCAGTTCTTC. Full variable domain (rest looked up from reference TRBV19 and TRBJ2-1): DGGITQSPKYLFRKEGQNVTLSCEQNLNHDAMYWYRQDPGQGLRLIYYSQIVNDFQKGDIAEGYSVSREKKESFPLTVTSAQKNPTAFYLCASSIDPSINNEQFFGPGTRLTVL.